The next 3 T cell receptor beta chains were all read from a single sample in a study of OX40 agonist ivuxolimab in advanced cancers. Profiling relied on immunoSEQ multiplex PCR, and the TCRdb table lists in-frame clones only, not all of them. The sample has some 100,000 clones, roughly 84% seen once; the top ten hold around 1.1%. The source was CD4+ or CD8+ T cells sorted from blood, collected in a trial of the OX40 agonist ivuxolimab. All receptors come from an adult with an advanced solid tumor such as melanoma, head and neck, liver or kidney cancer.

V usage is TRBV18 and J usage is TRBJ1-1; 12 positions match TRBD1. The V segment lost 3 bases and the J segment 2 bases; nucleotides outside the gene matches: 10. CDR3 length: 18 amino acids. The V gene's germline CDR1 is KGHSH and CDR2 LQKENI. In DNA form, the CDR3 reads TGTGCCAGCTCACCCAACCTCGGGACAGGGGGCAGTAACACTGAAGCTTTCTTT. Protein product: CASSPNLGTGGSNTEAFF.

V gene TRBV21-1 combines with J gene TRBJ2-4; the listed D gene, TRBD1, was not tested against the DNA. TRBV21-1 is flagged as a pseudogene. This CDR3 has 11 amino acids. The CDR3 loop reads CASSIGQPQYF. The CDR3 DNA follows: TGTGCCAGCAGCATCGGACAGCCTCAGTACTTC.

V is TRBV11-3 and J is TRBJ1-6; D is ambiguous. V was pared by 2 bases and J by 5 bases, with 10 bases between. This CDR3 is 15 amino acids long. In germline, CDR1 is SGHNT, CDR2 YENEEA. The CDR3 loop is CASSLTNSNNSPLHF. The DNA of the CDR3 is TGTGCCAGCAGCTTAACCAACAGCAATAATTCACCCCTCCACTTT.